The next 17 T cell receptor beta chains were all read from a single sample in a study of shared T cell receptors in the human thymus. The assay was immunoSEQ multiplex PCR, and TCRdb's table has in-frame clones only and misses some. The repertoire holds some 640,000 clones, about 87% seen once, with approximately 0.0097% in the top ten. This sample was also put to use in a study of human thymus T cells.

The material sequenced was thymocytes. These receptor sequences come from a boy less than two years old with a congenital heart defect.

The gene calls are TRBV4-1 and TRBJ1-2; D is perhaps TRBD1 (6 bases). V dropped 0 bases and J dropped 2 bases, with 13 bases sitting between them. The germline V gene has CDR1 MGHRA and CDR2 YSYEKL. The CDR3 is 16 amino acids. The chain's CDR3 is CASSQDRDIPNYGYTF. Written as DNA, the CDR3 is TGCGCCAGCAGCCAAGACCGGGACATACCAAACTATGGCTACACCTTC.

The chain is built from TRBV6-5 and TRBJ1-1; TRBD1 aligns across 7 bases. The CDR3 runs 12 residues. Germline V gene sequence: CDR1 MNHEY, CDR2 SVGAGI. V shed 10 bases and J 3 bases; nucleotides not matched to a gene: 5. This chain's CDR3 is CATYRGDTEAFF. CDR3 bases: TGTGCCACCTACAGGGGAGACACTGAAGCTTTCTTT.

V is TRBV7-9 and J is TRBJ2-2, with 7 bases lining up with TRBD1. With 3 bases clipped from V and 5 bases from J, the junction kept 6 bases outside the gene matches. This CDR3 spans 15 amino acids. The germline V gene encodes CDR1 SEHNR and CDR2 FQNEAQ (reference sequence). The CDR3 nucleotides are TGTGCCAGCAGCTTCCGGGACAGAGAAACCGGGGAGCTGTTTTTT. Translation gives CASSFRDRETGELFF.

This clone is a singleton in its sample. This rearrangement joins TRBV15 to TRBJ1-4; possibly TRBD1 for D (5 bases). V was cut by 5 bases and J by 0 bases, with 19 bases left in between. The CDR3 runs 18 residues. In germline, CDR1 is LNHNV, CDR2 YYDKDF (reference sequence). The CDR3 sequence is CATSRWGGDYPTNEKLFF. CDR3 DNA sequence: TGTGCCACCAGCCGGTGGGGGGGTGATTATCCAACTAATGAAAAACTGTTTTTT.

V and J are TRBV4-3 and TRBJ2-2, with 9 nucleotides matching TRBD2. This CDR3 contains 18 residues. The junction had 12 bases not matched to a gene; V was cut back by 1 base and J by 6 bases. The germline gives CDR1 LGHNA, CDR2 YSLEER. The CDR3 loop reads CASSQVPLAGDVAGELFF. CDR3 bases: TGCGCCAGCAGCCAAGTCCCGTTAGCGGGGGATGTAGCCGGGGAGCTGTTTTTT.

The CDR3 loop reads CASSPTGLGSTYEQYF. In nucleotides, the CDR3 is TGTGCCAGCAGCCCCACTGGCTTGGGCTCAACCTACGAGCAGTACTTC. The chain couples TRBV9 to TRBJ2-7; D gene unclear. The V end lost 4 bases, the J end lost 2 bases, and 19 bases lay between the germline ends. This CDR3 spans 16 amino acids. The germline V gene has CDR1 SGDLS and CDR2 YYNGEE.

The rearrangement uses TRBV5-4 and TRBJ2-7; 9 positions agree with TRBD1. The CDR3 spans 14 residues. Trimming took 4 bases from V and 4 from J; bases not matched to a gene: 6. Per the germline V gene, CDR1 is SGHNT and CDR2 is YYREEE (reference sequence). The CDR3 coding sequence is TGTGCCAGCAGCCGGGGACAGGGCGCGTACGAGCAGTACTTC. It specifies CASSRGQGAYEQYF.

This chain links TRBV28 with TRBJ1-5; D gene ambiguous. Germline V gene data show CDR1 as MDHEN and CDR2 as SYDVKM. This CDR3 has 12 residues. Trimming removed 1 base from V and 7 bases from J, with 5 bases in between. CDR3 sequence (DNA): TGTGCCAGCAGTTTATTTAGACAGCCCCAGCATTTT. It encodes CASSLFRQPQHF. The full variable domain, rest sourced from reference TRBV28 and TRBJ1-5, is DVKVTQSSRYLVKRTGEKVFLECVQDMDHENMFWYRQDPGLGLRLIYFSYDVKMKEKGDIPEGYSVSREKKERFSLILESASTNQTSMYLCASSLFRQPQHFGDGTRLSIL.

The chain carries TRBV4-3 and TRBJ2-7, with TRBD2 matching 14 bases. With 4 bases clipped from V and 3 bases from J, the junction kept 2 bases outside the gene matches. CDR3 size: 15 residues. Germline CDR1 LGHNA, CDR2 YSLEER. DNA of the CDR3: TGCGCCAGCAGCCTGGGGACTAGCGGGGGCTACGAGCAGTACTTC. Residues: CASSLGTSGGYEQYF.

This rearrangement joins TRBV6-4 to TRBJ1-2; 7 nucleotides agree with TRBD1. V lost 3 bases, J lost 4 bases, and 17 bases stayed unmatched. The CDR3 length is 18 residues. Germline CDR1 MRHNA, CDR2 SNTAGT. Here the CDR3 DNA reads TGTGCCAGCAGTGAACTCCCGGGACAGCCAAACGGGGTCTATGGCTACACCTTC. Translation gives CASSELPGQPNGVYGYTF.

This sequence joins TRBV2 and TRBJ2-1, with 8 bases lining up with TRBD2. CDR1 is SNHLY, CDR2 FYNNEI, per germline. This CDR3 spans 14 amino acids. V trimming: 6 bases; J trimming: 2 bases; junction bases outside the gene matches: 3. CDR3 sequence (DNA): TGTGCCAGCAGGTATAGCGGGACCTACAATGAGCAGTTCTTC. It yields the protein CASRYSGTYNEQFF.

This clone was picked up one time. The V call is TRBV27, the J call TRBJ2-2, with 9 positions matching TRBD2. Trimming removed 5 bases from V and 1 base from J; junction bases left unmatched: 2. This CDR3 spans 15 amino acids. The germline V gene encodes CDR1 MNHEY and CDR2 SMNVEV (reference sequence). The CDR3: CASSQAGGNTGELFF. The CDR3 region has the DNA TGTGCCAGCAGTCAAGCGGGAGGGAACACCGGGGAGCTGTTTTTT.

The chain links TRBV6-5 to TRBJ2-1; possible D gene TRBD2, 5 bases. V lost 0 bases and J 8 bases, leaving 14 bases between the germline ends. In germline, CDR1 is MNHEY, CDR2 SVGAGI. This CDR3 has 15 amino acids. The CDR3 spells CASSYSVRRRHEQFF. CDR3 DNA: TGTGCCAGCAGTTACTCCGTTAGGAGGAGGCATGAGCAGTTCTTC.

The chain couples TRBV19 to TRBJ2-5; D perhaps matches TRBD2 (5 bases). This CDR3 spans 14 amino acids. CDR1 is LNHDA and CDR2 is SQIVND in the germline V gene (reference sequence). V lost 9 bases to trimming and J lost 3 bases, with 17 bases between them. CDR3 DNA: TGTGCCAGAGATTATTGGGAGAGGAAAGAGACCCAGTACTTC. Amino acids: CARDYWERKETQYF.

Only a few counts were recorded for this clone. The CDR3 sequence: CASSPLSRDRVSYEQYF. The CDR3 region has the DNA TGCGCCAGCAGCCCATTATCGCGGGACAGAGTCTCCTACGAGCAGTACTTC. The rearrangement uses TRBV4-1 and TRBJ2-7; weak D call: TRBD1 (7 bases). This CDR3 spans 17 amino acids. The V end lost 4 bases, the J end lost 0 bases, and 19 bases lay between the germline ends. Germline V CDR1 and CDR2: MGHRA, YSYEKL.

CDR3 loop: CASSAGQGGTGYTF. CDR3 bases: TGTGCCAGCAGCGCGGGACAGGGAGGGACTGGCTACACCTTC. The chain carries TRBV11-2 and TRBJ1-2; TRBD1 matches at 9 bases. CDR1 is SGHAT, CDR2 FQNNGV, per germline. The CDR3 contains 14 residues. V lost 5 bases and J lost 7; bases outside the gene matches: 8. Filled out from reference TRBV11-2 and TRBJ1-2, the complete variable domain reads EAGVAQSPRYKIIEKRQSVAFWCNPISGHATLYWYQQILGQGPKLLIQFQNNGVVDDSQLPKDRFSAERLKGVDSTLKIQPAKLEDSAVYLCASSAGQGGTGYTFGSGTRLTVV.

Of note for this clone: This same CDR3 is encoded by further DNA sequences in the sample. The chain is built from TRBV28 and TRBJ2-5; perhaps TRBD2 as D (6 bases). The CDR3 is 11 residues long. CDR1 and CDR2 (germline): MDHEN, SYDVKM. Trimming removed 3 bases from V and 8 bases from J, with 7 bases in between. CDR3 protein: CASSLGGTQYF. The CDR3 nucleotides are TGTGCCAGCAGTTTGGGGGGTACCCAGTACTTC.